A selection of T cell receptor beta chains follows, all from one sample in a study of shared clonotypes between healthy human individuals. Profiling relied on immunoSEQ multiplex PCR, and the TCRdb table lists in-frame clones only, not all of them. The data contain about half a million clones, 75% to 85% of them singletons. Specimen: PBMCs. These receptors were obtained from a woman between 35 and 50 years old in good health. Some clones in this sample may be carry-over from other donors' samples. Both conserved end residues are part of each CDR3. Fields, in order: D gene, clone size, V gene, J gene, CDR3 DNA, CDR3 protein. D genes are given only for firm matches. Size is stated for part of the rows, as once, few or many counts, or as a class when the clone is expanded.

D: NA; size: NA; V: TRBV28; J: TRBJ2-4; DNA: TGTGCCAGCAGTACTCCAGCCAAAAACATTCAGTACTTC; CDR3: CASSTPAKNIQYF
D: TRBD1; size: NA; V: TRBV30; J: TRBJ1-2; DNA: TGTGCCTGGGTGAGACAGGGGGACTATGGCTACACCTTC; CDR3: CAWVRQGDYGYTF
D: NA; size: NA; V: TRBV6-1; J: TRBJ2-7; DNA: TGTGCCAGCAGTGAAGAGTTGGAGGGGTTGGCCTACGAGCAGTACTTC; CDR3: CASSEELEGLAYEQYF
D: NA; size: NA; V: TRBV28; J: TRBJ1-4; DNA: TGTGCCACCCGTAGTAATGAAAAACTGTTTTTT; CDR3: CATRSNEKLFF
D: NA; size: NA; V: TRBV28; J: TRBJ1-4; DNA: TGTGCCAGCAGTTTCATGGGGAGATACGAAAAACTGTTTTTT; CDR3: CASSFMGRYEKLFF
D: TRBD2; size: NA; V: TRBV28; J: TRBJ2-3; DNA: TGTGCCAGCAGAGGGACTAGCGGGAGAGGCACAGATACGCAGTATTTT; CDR3: CASRGTSGRGTDTQYF
D: NA; size: once; V: TRBV7-6; J: TRBJ2-7; DNA: TGTGCCAGCAGCTTAGCCCTTAGGAACGAGCAGTACTTC; CDR3: CASSLALRNEQYF
D: NA; size: NA; V: TRBV19; J: TRBJ2-3; DNA: TGTGCCAGTAGTATAGGGGGGCTAGCAGAGCTCACAGATACGCAGTATTTT; CDR3: CASSIGGLAELTDTQYF
D: NA; size: NA; V: TRBV5-4; J: TRBJ2-3; DNA: TGTGCCAGCAGCTTGGGAGGGGGGGTTTCAGATACGCAGTATTTT; CDR3: CASSLGGGVSDTQYF
D: NA; size: NA; V: TRBV6-4; J: TRBJ2-1; DNA: TGTGCCAGCAGACTAGAGGCCTCCTCTTACAATGAGCAGTTCTTC; CDR3: CASRLEASSYNEQFF
D: NA; size: NA; V: TRBV6-4; J: TRBJ2-1; DNA: TGTGCCAGCAGTGTCACCGGGAGTAGTTGGGAGCAGTTCTTC; CDR3: CASSVTGSSWEQFF
D: NA; size: few; V: TRBV30; J: TRBJ1-3; DNA: TGTGCCTGGAGTGGCCCTGGAAACACCATATATTTT; CDR3: CAWSGPGNTIYF
D: TRBD2; size: NA; V: TRBV11-2; J: TRBJ2-1; DNA: TGTGCCAGCAGCTCAACTAGCGGGAGCTCCTACAATGAGCAGTTCTTC; CDR3: CASSSTSGSSYNEQFF